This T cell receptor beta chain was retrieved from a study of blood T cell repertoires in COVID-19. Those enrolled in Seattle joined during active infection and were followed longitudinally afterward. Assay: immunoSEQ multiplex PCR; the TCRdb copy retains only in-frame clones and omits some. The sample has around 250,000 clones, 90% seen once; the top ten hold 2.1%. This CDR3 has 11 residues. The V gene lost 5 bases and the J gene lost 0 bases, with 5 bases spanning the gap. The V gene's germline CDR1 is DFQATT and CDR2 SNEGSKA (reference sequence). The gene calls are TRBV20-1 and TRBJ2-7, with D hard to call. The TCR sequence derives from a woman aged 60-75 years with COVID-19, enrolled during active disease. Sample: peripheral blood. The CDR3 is CSAAVSYEQYF. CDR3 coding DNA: TGCAGTGCTGCAGTCTCCTACGAGCAGTACTTC.